This T cell receptor beta chain is drawn from a study of T cell responses to AZD1222 COVID-19 vaccine. General study points: Reports say nearly half of spike-specific TCRs go after unmutated variant regions. Clonal diversity was possibly underestimated, and white British individuals and females predominated among donors.

Here immunoSEQ multiplex PCR was the method, and the copy in TCRdb shows in-frame clones only, minus some. This sample has roughly 93,000 clones, with 89% found just once. Points on this clone: Its cognate antigen is unknown.

The CDR3 is made up of 14 amino acids. Trimming removed 5 bases from V and 1 base from J, with 12 bases in between. CDR1 is PRHDT and CDR2 is FYEKMQ in the germline V gene (reference sequence). The gene calls are TRBV13 and TRBJ2-7; D uncertain. The source material was peripheral blood, sampled 28 days after the second AZD1222 dose. This TCR derives from an adult who received the AZD1222 COVID-19 vaccine. CDR3 protein: CASSPPVSSYEQYF. For the CDR3, the DNA is TGTGCCAGCAGCCCCCCCGTCTCGTCCTACGAGCAGTACTTC. Combining the CDR3 with reference TRBV13 and TRBJ2-7 gives the whole variable domain AAGVIQSPRHLIKEKRETATLKCYPIPRHDTVYWYQQGPGQDPQFLISFYEKMQSDKGSIPDRFSAQQFSDYHSELNMSSLELGDSALYFCASSPPVSSYEQYFGPGTRLTVT.